Below are 11 T cell receptor beta chains sequenced from a single sample in a study of blood T cells in healthy people across ages. Primers used in a second PCR of about 6 to 11 cycles were a sample-barcoded 5' primer and a J-beta primer mix. A single record per CDR3 protein comes from TCRdb applying MiXCR to the 5' RACE reads. The sample contains some 700,000 distinct CDR3 sequences, around 46% of which appear only once. The sample taken for sequencing was blood. The receptors were gathered from a woman in her sixties in good health.

The chain is built from TRBV15 and TRBJ1-1, with D unresolved. The CDR3 has 11 amino acids. Trimming cost V 0 bases and J 4 bases, with 0 bases left between them. CDR1 and CDR2 (germline): LNHNV, YYDKDF (reference sequence). CDR3 protein: CATSRDTEAFF. CDR3 nucleotides: TGTGCCACCAGCAGAGACACTGAAGCTTTCTTT.

The gene calls are TRBV27 and TRBJ2-5; 9 nucleotides line up with TRBD1. Germline V gene sequence: CDR1 MNHEY, CDR2 SMNVEV (reference sequence). V shed 7 bases and J 0 bases; nucleotides not matched to a gene: 6. This CDR3 region has 15 residues. CDR3 sequence (DNA): TGTGCCAGCAAGAAAGGGACAGGGTACCAAGAGACCCAGTACTTC. Translated: CASKKGTGYQETQYF.

This clonotype was seen only a few times. The chain is built from TRBV5-6 and TRBJ2-7; perhaps D is TRBD1 or TRBD2 (5 bases each). CDR3 length: 14 amino acids. The V gene's germline CDR1 is SGHDT and CDR2 YYEEEE. V dropped 4 bases and J dropped 0 bases, with 11 bases sitting between them. In DNA, the CDR3 is TGTGCCAGCAGCCCGGGACGGAGCTCCTACGAGCAGTACTTC. It specifies CASSPGRSSYEQYF. Drawing the rest from reference TRBV5-6 and TRBJ2-7, the complete variable domain is DAGVTQSPTHLIKTRGQQVTLRCSPKSGHDTVSWYQQALGQGPQFIFQYYEEEERQRGNFPDRFSGHQFPNYSSELNVNALLLGDSALYLCASSPGRSSYEQYFGPGTRLTVT.

V gene TRBV20-1 combines with J gene TRBJ2-7; 8 nucleotides agree with TRBD2. V gave up 3 bases and J gave up 7 bases; unmatched junction bases: 5. Per germline, CDR1 DFQATT and CDR2 SNEGSKA (reference sequence). The CDR3 length is 12 residues. This chain's CDR3 is CSASSGTDEQYF. CDR3 bases: TGCAGTGCTAGTAGCGGGACTGATGAGCAGTACTTC.

This chain connects TRBV12-3 or TRBV12-4 to TRBJ2-5; D is possibly TRBD1 (5 bases). The DNA end lines up better with TRBJ2-7; the J call may be wrong. The CDR3 has 13 amino acids. CDR3 nucleotides: TGTGCCAGCAGTTTACCGACAGCAGGCGAGCAGTACTTC. Translated: CASSLPTAGEQYF.

The rearrangement joins TRBV29-1 to TRBJ2-7; TRBD2 agrees at 12 bases. This CDR3 is 14 amino acids long. The trim removed 4 bases at V and 3 bases at J, leaving 4 bases unmatched. Germline-derived CDR1 and CDR2 are SQVTM and ANQGSEA. CDR3 region: CSVVGTSGRYEQYF. DNA of the CDR3: TGCAGCGTTGTGGGGACTAGCGGGCGCTACGAGCAGTACTTC.

The chain combines TRBV10-3 with TRBJ1-2; TRBD1 matches at 7 bases. This CDR3 is 16 amino acids long. The germline V gene encodes CDR1 ENHRY and CDR2 SYGVKD. The V gene end was trimmed by 8 bases and the J gene end by 5 bases; junction bases not matched to a gene: 17. CDR3 protein: CAIQDNRDSGTYGYTF. CDR3 nucleotide sequence: TGTGCCATCCAGGATAACCGGGACAGCGGCACTTATGGCTACACCTTC.

This rearrangement joins TRBV12-3 or TRBV12-4 to TRBJ2-3; 7 bases fit TRBD2. Losses at the gene ends were 3 bases for V and 11 bases for J; bases not matched to a gene: 11. CDR3 size: 14 residues. CDR3 DNA sequence: TGTGCCAGCAGTTTTGGAGGGAGGGCCGACGAGCAGTATTTT. As protein: CASSFGGRADEQYF.

There are a few counts of this clonotype. This chain uses TRBV7-2 with TRBJ1-6, with D hard to call. CDR3 length: 14 amino acids. V dropped 4 bases and J dropped 11 bases, with 15 bases sitting between them. Per the germline V gene, CDR1 is SGHTA and CDR2 is FQGNSA. CDR3 sequence: CASSSGSGRTPLHF. CDR3 nucleotides: TGTGCCAGCAGCTCGGGTTCGGGCCGAACACCCCTCCACTTT.

The J gene is TRBJ2-3, the V gene TRBV12-3 or TRBV12-4; 10 bases map to TRBD2. V shed 5 bases and J 4 bases; nucleotides not matched to a gene: 6. This CDR3 is 15 amino acids long. Here the CDR3 DNA reads TGTGCCAGCAGTAAATCTAGCGGGAGTGCAGATACGCAGTATTTT. Translated, it gives CASSKSSGSADTQYF.

In this sample, this clonotype turned up many times. In DNA form, the CDR3 reads TGTGCCAGCAGCCAAGTGATTTTAGAGACCCAGTACTTC. Encoded protein: CASSQVILETQYF. The chain recombines TRBV3-1 with TRBJ2-5, with no clear D. Germline-derived CDR1 and CDR2 are LGHDT and YNNKEL (reference sequence). V lost 1 base and J lost 4, with 7 bases in between. The CDR3 is 13 amino acids.